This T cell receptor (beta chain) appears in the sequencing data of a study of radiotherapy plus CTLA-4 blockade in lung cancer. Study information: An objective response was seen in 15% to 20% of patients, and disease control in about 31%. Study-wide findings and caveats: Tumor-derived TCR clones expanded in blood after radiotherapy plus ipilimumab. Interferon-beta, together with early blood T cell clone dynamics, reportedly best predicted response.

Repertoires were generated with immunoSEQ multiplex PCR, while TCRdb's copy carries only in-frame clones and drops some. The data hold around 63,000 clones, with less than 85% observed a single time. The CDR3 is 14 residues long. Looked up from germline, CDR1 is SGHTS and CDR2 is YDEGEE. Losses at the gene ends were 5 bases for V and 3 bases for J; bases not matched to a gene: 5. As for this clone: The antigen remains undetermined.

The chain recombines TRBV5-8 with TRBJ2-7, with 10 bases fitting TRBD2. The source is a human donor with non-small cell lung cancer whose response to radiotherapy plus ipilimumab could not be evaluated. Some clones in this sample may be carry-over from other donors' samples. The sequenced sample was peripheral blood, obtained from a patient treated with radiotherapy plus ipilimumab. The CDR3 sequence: CASRTAGGRYEQYF. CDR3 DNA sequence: TGTGCCAGCAGAACAGCGGGGGGGCGCTACGAGCAGTACTTC.